This TCR beta chain was retrieved from a study of blood T cell repertoires in COVID-19. Whole-study context: The United States, Italy and Spain were the sources of the acute and convalescent COVID-19 samples.

V was cut by 5 bases and J by 2 bases, with 21 bases left in between. Germline values: CDR1 LNHDA, CDR2 SQIVND (reference sequence). The CDR3 contains 17 residues. Generated by immunoSEQ multiplex PCR, the TCRdb table keeps only in-frame clones and is missing some. The sample holds around 220,000 clones, roughly 76% seen once. The source is a human donor in a cohort sampled during active COVID-19. This sequence joins TRBV19 and TRBJ2-5, with a weak D call TRBD1 (5 bases). The material sequenced was peripheral blood. CDR3 protein: CASSPGPDRRYQETQYF. The CDR3, as DNA: TGTGCCAGTAGTCCTGGTCCCGACAGACGTTATCAAGAGACCCAGTACTTC. Filled out from reference TRBV19 and TRBJ2-5, the complete variable domain reads DGGITQSPKYLFRKEGQNVTLSCEQNLNHDAMYWYRQDPGQGLRLIYYSQIVNDFQKGDIAEGYSVSREKKESFPLTVTSAQKNPTAFYLCASSPGPDRRYQETQYFGPGTRLLVL.